A single sample gave rise to the 3 T cell receptor beta chains below, sequenced in a study of blood T cell repertoires in COVID-19. Clones were sequenced by immunoSEQ multiplex PCR, and TCRdb holds only the in-frame ones, with some missing. The table shows under 200,000 clones, with 86% occurring only once. The sample taken for sequencing was PBMCs or T cells enriched from blood (not recorded which). These receptors all stem from a woman between 40 and 50 years old in a cohort exposed to, infected with or recovered from COVID-19 (not recorded which).

This clone was seen a few times. The chain employs TRBV19 and TRBJ2-6; TRBD2 aligns across 14 bases. The CDR3 loop spans 17 amino acids. Trimming cost V 6 bases and J 4 bases; bases outside gene matches: 5. Germline lookup yields CDR1 LNHDA and CDR2 SQIVND (reference sequence). DNA for the CDR3: TGTGCCAGTAGGAAGACTAGCGGGAGGGGAGGGGCCAACGTCCTGACTTTC. This translates into CASRKTSGRGGANVLTF.

J is TRBJ1-2 and V is TRBV20-1; maybe TRBD1 (6 bases). CDR1 and CDR2 (germline): DFQATT, SNEGSKA (reference sequence). The CDR3 loop spans 14 amino acids. Trimming left V 3 bases short and J 4 bases short, with 15 bases between. The CDR3 spells CSASSQDRGYGYTF. The CDR3 DNA sequence: TGCAGTGCTAGTAGTCAGGACAGAGGCTATGGCTACACCTTC.

J is TRBJ1-1 and V is TRBV7-9, with D perhaps matching TRBD1 (6 bases). The CDR3 is 14 residues long. The germline V gene encodes CDR1 SEHNR and CDR2 FQNEAQ (reference sequence). V lost 5 bases, J lost 6 bases, and 16 bases lay in between. CDR3 in amino acids: CASSPPPRGSEAFF. The CDR3 region has the DNA TGTGCCAGCAGCCCACCCCCCAGGGGATCTGAAGCTTTCTTT.